Listed below are T cell receptor beta chains from one sample, sequenced in a study of blood T cells in healthy people across ages. MiXCR was run by TCRdb on the 5' RACE reads, yielding one entry per CDR3 protein. The sample yields 850,000 to 1,100,000 distinct CDR3 sequences, roughly two fifths seen once. The sample was blood. These receptors were taken from a young man in good health. Both conserved end residues are part of each CDR3. Fields, in order: CDR3 protein, CDR3 DNA, clone size, J gene, V gene, D gene. A D gene is named only where the DNA matches it firmly. Size tells how often a clone was seen (once, few, many) or the class of an expanded clone, and some rows leave it out.

CDR3aa: CASSPNHGGGMSYNEQFF
CDR3nt: TGCGCCAGCAGCCCCAACCACGGTGGTGGGATGTCCTACAATGAGCAGTTCTTC
abundance: many
j_gene: TRBJ2-1
v_gene: TRBV4-3
d_gene: NA

CDR3aa: CASSQVRGGQETQYF
CDR3nt: TGTGCCAGCAGCCAAGTTCGCGGGGGTCAAGAGACCCAGTACTTC
abundance: few
j_gene: TRBJ2-5
v_gene: TRBV14
d_gene: TRBD2

CDR3aa: CSARDRSRAHGYGYTF
CDR3nt: TGCAGTGCTAGAGATCGGAGCAGGGCGCATGGCTATGGCTACACCTTC
abundance: once
j_gene: TRBJ1-2
v_gene: TRBV20-1
d_gene: NA

CDR3aa: CSALGRDYTF
CDR3nt: TGCAGTGCCCTGGGCAGGGACTACACCTTC
abundance: NA
j_gene: TRBJ1-2
v_gene: TRBV20-1
d_gene: NA

CDR3aa: CASRPSGTGDEQYF
CDR3nt: TGTGCCAGCAGACCCTCTGGGACAGGCGACGAGCAGTACTTC
abundance: few
j_gene: TRBJ2-7
v_gene: TRBV12-3/TRBV12-4
d_gene: TRBD1

CDR3aa: CASSPNTGPAFF
CDR3nt: TGTGCCAGCAGCCCAAATACAGGGCCGGCTTTCTTT
abundance: NA
j_gene: TRBJ1-1
v_gene: TRBV11-1
d_gene: NA

CDR3aa: CAISARTGSKETQYF
CDR3nt: TGTGCCATCAGTGCTCGGACAGGGTCAAAAGAGACCCAGTACTTC
abundance: few
j_gene: TRBJ2-5
v_gene: TRBV10-3
d_gene: TRBD1

CDR3aa: CASSLGRGKGSPLHF
CDR3nt: TGTGCCAGCAGTTTAGGGAGGGGGAAGGGATCACCCCTCCACTTT
abundance: NA
j_gene: TRBJ1-6
v_gene: TRBV12-3/TRBV12-4
d_gene: NA

CDR3aa: CASSQVAPTNEKLFF
CDR3nt: TGCGCCAGCAGCCAAGTCGCACCAACTAATGAAAAACTGTTTTTT
abundance: NA
j_gene: TRBJ1-4
v_gene: TRBV4-1
d_gene: NA

CDR3aa: CAITAGQARGYTF
CDR3nt: TGTGCCATCACCGCCGGACAGGCGCGAGGCTACACCTTC
abundance: few
j_gene: TRBJ1-2
v_gene: TRBV10-3
d_gene: TRBD1

CDR3aa: CASSQAGERNTEAFF
CDR3nt: TGTGCCAGCAGCCAAGCAGGGGAGAGGAACACTGAAGCTTTCTTT
abundance: few
j_gene: TRBJ1-1
v_gene: TRBV4-2
d_gene: NA

CDR3aa: CASRGKENEQFF
CDR3nt: TGTGCCAGCAGGGGGAAAGAGAATGAGCAGTTCTTC
abundance: NA
j_gene: TRBJ2-1
v_gene: TRBV9
d_gene: NA

CDR3aa: CASSGGPENIQYF
CDR3nt: TGTGCCAGCAGCGGAGGACCCGAAAACATTCAGTACTTC
abundance: NA
j_gene: TRBJ2-4
v_gene: TRBV2
d_gene: NA

CDR3aa: CSARDNRVEAFF
CDR3nt: TGCAGTGCTAGAGATAACCGGGTAGAAGCTTTCTTT
abundance: NA
j_gene: TRBJ1-1
v_gene: TRBV20-1
d_gene: NA

CDR3aa: CASKRTGLNTGELFF
CDR3nt: TGTGCCAGCAAACGGACAGGGCTTAACACCGGGGAGCTGTTTTTT
abundance: NA
j_gene: TRBJ2-2
v_gene: TRBV6-5
d_gene: TRBD1

CDR3aa: CASSQVTSFYGYTF
CDR3nt: TGTGCCAGCAGCCAAGTGACCAGCTTCTATGGCTACACCTTC
abundance: NA
j_gene: TRBJ1-2
v_gene: TRBV14
d_gene: NA

CDR3aa: CASSLAGAVRYNEQYF
CDR3nt: TGTGCCAGCAGCTTGGCCGGGGCGGTTAGGTACAATGAGCAGTACTTC
abundance: NA
j_gene: TRBJ2-5
v_gene: TRBV5-6
d_gene: NA

CDR3aa: CSVAKLLTNTEAFF
CDR3nt: TGCAGCGTCGCCAAACTGCTGACGAACACTGAAGCTTTCTTT
abundance: few
j_gene: TRBJ1-1
v_gene: TRBV29-1
d_gene: NA

CDR3aa: CASSLAAKFLNTEAFF
CDR3nt: TGTGCCAGCAGTTTAGCGGCAAAGTTTCTGAACACTGAAGCTTTCTTT
abundance: NA
j_gene: TRBJ1-1
v_gene: TRBV6-5
d_gene: NA

CDR3aa: CAGSLTPLAGGLTDTQYF
CDR3nt: TGTGCCGGCAGCCTTACCCCACTAGCGGGGGGCTTAACAGATACGCAGTATTTT
abundance: NA
j_gene: TRBJ2-3
v_gene: TRBV4-2
d_gene: TRBD2

CDR3aa: CASRRTGQTEAFF
CDR3nt: TGTGCCAGCAGGAGGACAGGGCAGACTGAAGCTTTCTTT
abundance: NA
j_gene: TRBJ1-1
v_gene: TRBV5-5
d_gene: TRBD1

CDR3aa: CASRPSGQLPAYEQYF
CDR3nt: TGTGCCAGTAGACCCTCGGGACAGCTCCCAGCCTACGAGCAGTACTTC
abundance: many
j_gene: TRBJ2-7
v_gene: TRBV25-1
d_gene: TRBD1

CDR3aa: CAPVSGVTDTQYF
CDR3nt: TGTGCCCCGGTCAGCGGAGTCACAGATACGCAGTATTTT
abundance: few
j_gene: TRBJ2-3
v_gene: TRBV15
d_gene: NA

CDR3aa: CASSPTGAGTEAFF
CDR3nt: TGTGCCAGCAGTCCAACAGGGGCGGGCACTGAAGCTTTCTTT
abundance: once
j_gene: TRBJ1-1
v_gene: TRBV12-3/TRBV12-4
d_gene: TRBD1

CDR3aa: CASSPLKSRSGIYNEQFF
CDR3nt: TGTGCCAGCTCACCACTAAAATCCAGGTCCGGAATCTACAATGAGCAGTTCTTC
abundance: NA
j_gene: TRBJ2-1
v_gene: TRBV18
d_gene: NA

CDR3aa: CASSQDWGTSGYNEQFF
CDR3nt: TGTGCCAGCAGCCAAGATTGGGGGACTAGCGGATACAATGAGCAGTTCTTC
abundance: many
j_gene: TRBJ2-1
v_gene: TRBV4-2
d_gene: TRBD2

CDR3aa: CATSRDAGSNTEAFF
CDR3nt: TGTGCCACCAGCAGAGACGCGGGGTCGAACACTGAAGCTTTCTTT
abundance: NA
j_gene: TRBJ1-1
v_gene: TRBV15
d_gene: NA

CDR3aa: CASTPRAPGETQYF
CDR3nt: TGTGCCAGCACGCCCCGGGCCCCTGGGGAGACCCAGTACTTC
abundance: NA
j_gene: TRBJ2-5
v_gene: TRBV2
d_gene: NA

CDR3aa: CSATSGASGNTIYF
CDR3nt: TGCAGTGCTACTTCGGGAGCCTCTGGAAACACCATATATTTT
abundance: NA
j_gene: TRBJ1-3
v_gene: TRBV20-1
d_gene: NA

CDR3aa: CASSDRPGRIDEQFF
CDR3nt: TGTGCCAGCAGTGATCGTCCAGGGAGGATAGATGAGCAGTTCTTC
abundance: few
j_gene: TRBJ2-1
v_gene: TRBV25-1
d_gene: NA

CDR3aa: CASSVGASRGRTDTQYF
CDR3nt: TGTGCCAGCAGCGTAGGGGCTAGCAGGGGCCGCACAGATACGCAGTATTTT
abundance: many
j_gene: TRBJ2-3
v_gene: TRBV9
d_gene: NA

CDR3aa: CASRTGSNYGYTF
CDR3nt: TGTGCCAGCAGGACCGGGAGCAACTATGGCTACACCTTC
abundance: NA
j_gene: TRBJ1-2
v_gene: TRBV6-6
d_gene: NA

CDR3aa: CASSLSQGAHNEQFF
CDR3nt: TGTGCCAGCAGTTTATCCCAGGGGGCCCACAATGAGCAGTTCTTC
abundance: few
j_gene: TRBJ2-1
v_gene: TRBV28
d_gene: TRBD1

CDR3aa: CASSPDDRGGTEAFF
CDR3nt: TGTGCCAGCAGCCCTGACGACAGGGGGGGGACTGAAGCTTTCTTT
abundance: NA
j_gene: TRBJ1-1
v_gene: TRBV4-2
d_gene: TRBD1

CDR3aa: CASSSPAGTIYGYTF
CDR3nt: TGTGCCAGCAGTTCCCCAGCAGGGACGATTTATGGCTACACCTTC
abundance: NA
j_gene: TRBJ1-2
v_gene: TRBV6-6
d_gene: NA

CDR3aa: CASSLPVTNYGYTF
CDR3nt: TGTGCCAGCAGCTTACCTGTTACTAACTATGGCTACACCTTC
abundance: NA
j_gene: TRBJ1-2
v_gene: TRBV7-9
d_gene: NA

CDR3aa: CASSFPKEETQYF
CDR3nt: TGTGCCAGCAGCTTCCCAAAGGAGGAGACCCAGTACTTC
abundance: many
j_gene: TRBJ2-5
v_gene: TRBV7-2
d_gene: NA